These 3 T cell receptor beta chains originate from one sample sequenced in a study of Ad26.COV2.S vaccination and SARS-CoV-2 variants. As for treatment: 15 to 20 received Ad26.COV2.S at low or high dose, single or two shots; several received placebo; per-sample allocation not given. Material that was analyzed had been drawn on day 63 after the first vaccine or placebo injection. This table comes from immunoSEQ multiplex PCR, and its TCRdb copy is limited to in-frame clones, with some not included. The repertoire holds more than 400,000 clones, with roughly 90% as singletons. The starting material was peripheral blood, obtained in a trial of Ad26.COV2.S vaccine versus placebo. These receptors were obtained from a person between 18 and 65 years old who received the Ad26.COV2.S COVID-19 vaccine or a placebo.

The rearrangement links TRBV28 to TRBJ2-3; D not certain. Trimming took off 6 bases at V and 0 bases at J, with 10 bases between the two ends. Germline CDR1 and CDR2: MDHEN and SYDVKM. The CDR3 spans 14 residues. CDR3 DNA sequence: TGTGCCAGCAGATCGACTGCTAGCACAGATACGCAGTATTTT. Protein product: CASRSTASTDTQYF.

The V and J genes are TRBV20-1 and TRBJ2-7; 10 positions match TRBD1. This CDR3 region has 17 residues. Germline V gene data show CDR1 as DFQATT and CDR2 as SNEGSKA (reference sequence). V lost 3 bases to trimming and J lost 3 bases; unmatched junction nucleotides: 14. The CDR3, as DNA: TGCAGTGCTAGTCCTGGGCTGGGGACAGGGGAGGGCTACGAGCAGTACTTC. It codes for CSASPGLGTGEGYEQYF.

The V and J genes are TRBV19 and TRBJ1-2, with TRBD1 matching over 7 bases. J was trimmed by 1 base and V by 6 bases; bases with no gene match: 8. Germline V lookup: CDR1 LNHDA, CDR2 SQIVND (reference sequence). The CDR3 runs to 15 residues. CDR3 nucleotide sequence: TGTGCCAGTAGGCTGAGGGACAGCAATAACTATGGCTACACCTTC. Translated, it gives CASRLRDSNNYGYTF.